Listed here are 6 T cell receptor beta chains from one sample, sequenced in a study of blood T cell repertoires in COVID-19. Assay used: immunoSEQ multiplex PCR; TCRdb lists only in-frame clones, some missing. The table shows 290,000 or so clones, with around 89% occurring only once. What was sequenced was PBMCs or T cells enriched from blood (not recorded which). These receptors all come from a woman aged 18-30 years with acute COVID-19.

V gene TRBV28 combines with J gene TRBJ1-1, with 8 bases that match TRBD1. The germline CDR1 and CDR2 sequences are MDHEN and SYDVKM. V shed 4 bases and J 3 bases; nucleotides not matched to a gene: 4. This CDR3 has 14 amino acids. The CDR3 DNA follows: TGTGCCAGCAGTTGGGGACAGGTGGACACTGAAGCTTTCTTT. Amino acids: CASSWGQVDTEAFF.

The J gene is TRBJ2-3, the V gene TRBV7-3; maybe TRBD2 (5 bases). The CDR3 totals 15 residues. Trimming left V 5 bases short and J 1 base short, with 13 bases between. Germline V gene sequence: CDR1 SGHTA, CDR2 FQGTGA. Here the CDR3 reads CASSPMDSRTDTQYF. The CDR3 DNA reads TGTGCCAGCAGCCCGATGGACTCACGCACAGATACGCAGTATTTT.

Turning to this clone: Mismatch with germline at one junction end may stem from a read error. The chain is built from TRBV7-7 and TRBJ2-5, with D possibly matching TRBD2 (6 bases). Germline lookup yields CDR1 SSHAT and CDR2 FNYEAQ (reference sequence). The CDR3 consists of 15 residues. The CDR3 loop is CASSLGGGYQETQYF. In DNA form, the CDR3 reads TGTGCTAGCAGCTTAGGTGGGGGGTACCAAGAGACCCAGTACTTC.

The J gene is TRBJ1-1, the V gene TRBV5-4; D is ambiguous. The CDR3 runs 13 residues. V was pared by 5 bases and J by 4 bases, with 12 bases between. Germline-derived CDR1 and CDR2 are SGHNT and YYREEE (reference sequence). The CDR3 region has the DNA TGTGCCAGCAGTCCGTCGGGTATCACTGAAGCTTTCTTT. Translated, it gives CASSPSGITEAFF.

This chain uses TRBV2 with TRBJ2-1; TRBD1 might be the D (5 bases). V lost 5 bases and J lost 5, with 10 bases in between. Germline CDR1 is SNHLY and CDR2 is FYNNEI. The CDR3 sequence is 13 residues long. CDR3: CASSLQENNEQFF. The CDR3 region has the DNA TGTGCCAGCAGTTTACAGGAAAACAATGAGCAGTTCTTC.

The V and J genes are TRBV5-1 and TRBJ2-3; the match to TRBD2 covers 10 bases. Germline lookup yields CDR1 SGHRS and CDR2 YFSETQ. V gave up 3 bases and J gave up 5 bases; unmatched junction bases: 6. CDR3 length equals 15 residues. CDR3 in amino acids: CASSSLAGALDTQYF. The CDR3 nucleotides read TGCGCCAGCAGCTCCCTAGCGGGAGCTCTAGATACGCAGTATTTT.